The 3 T cell receptor beta chains listed next were all sequenced from one sample in a study of T cell responses to AZD1222 COVID-19 vaccine. Data came from immunoSEQ multiplex PCR; TCRdb stores just in-frame clones and leaves some out. The sample consists of around 160,000 clones, 88% of them appearing once. The sequences come from peripheral blood, collected on day 0 of AZD1222 vaccination. The receptors stem from an adult in good health.

The V and J genes are TRBV27 and TRBJ1-1; possibly TRBD1 for D (5 bases). V was trimmed by 6 bases and J by 1 base, leaving 9 bases between them. Germline lookup yields CDR1 MNHEY and CDR2 SMNVEV (reference sequence). CDR3 length: 13 residues. The CDR3 is CASSRDRNTEAFF. CDR3 DNA sequence: TGTGCCAGCAGCAGAGACAGGAACACTGAAGCTTTCTTT.

The chain recombines TRBV3-1 (or the pseudogene TRBV3-2) with TRBJ1-2; no clear D gene. With 1 base removed from V and 4 bases from J, the gap between germline ends came to 10 bases. The CDR3 runs to 14 residues. The germline V gene has CDR1 LGHDT and CDR2 YNNKEL (reference sequence). The CDR3 reads CASSQGGVGYGYTF. The CDR3 nucleotides read TGTGCCAGCAGCCAAGGGGGAGTGGGCTATGGCTACACCTTC.

This clone was detected only a few times. The rearrangement uses TRBV18 and TRBJ2-7; TRBD1 aligns across 9 bases. Looked up from germline, CDR1 is KGHSH and CDR2 is LQKENI. V lost 0 bases to trimming and J lost 5 bases; unmatched junction nucleotides: 2. The CDR3 sequence is 14 residues long. The CDR3 region has the DNA TGTGCCAGCTCACCACCGGGACAGGGTCACGAGCAGTACTTC. It yields the protein CASSPPGQGHEQYF.